Presented here are 17 T cell receptor beta chains from one specimen sequenced in a study of control samples from healthy donors and cancer patients. Libraries were prepared by immunoSEQ multiplex PCR; TCRdb keeps only in-frame clonotypes and omits some of them. Among around 120,000 clones listed, 70% to 90% were seen once. Sequencing was done on a sample of blood. Receptor source: a man aged 60 to 69 in good health.

This clone occurred once. This chain links TRBV4-1 with TRBJ1-1; unclear D gene. V was cut by 0 bases and J by 1 base, with 18 bases left in between. Germline values: CDR1 MGHRA, CDR2 YSYEKL. This CDR3 region has 18 residues. CDR3 bases: TGCGCCAGCAGCCAAGACACCTCGACCGGTTCGCGGAACACTGAAGCTTTCTTT. Its translation: CASSQDTSTGSRNTEAFF.

The DNA of the CDR3 is TGTGCCAGTAGTATCGGGGCAGGGGGCACCTCGCGAACTGAAGCTTTCTTT. Translation gives CASSIGAGGTSRTEAFF. The V and J genes are TRBV19 and TRBJ1-1; the match to TRBD1 covers 8 bases. The CDR3 contains 17 residues. CDR1 is LNHDA, CDR2 SQIVND, per germline (reference sequence). J was trimmed by 5 bases and V by 3 bases; bases with no gene match: 14.

CDR3 region: CASSVRPQGDTEAFF. In DNA, the CDR3 is TGTGCCAGCAGCGTAAGACCTCAGGGGGACACTGAAGCTTTCTTT. The genes are TRBV9 and TRBJ1-1; TRBD1 aligns across 7 bases. The J segment lost 3 bases and the V segment lost 1 base, leaving 6 bases of the junction unmatched. Germline CDR1 SGDLS, CDR2 YYNGEE. CDR3 length: 15 amino acids.

A word on this clone: The conserved final phenylalanine or tryptophan is absent from the CDR3, which likely points to a read error. It is unclear where the CDR3 begins or ends on the DNA, so no DNA is shown, and the CDR3 is as TCRdb lists it. The chain is built from TRBV24-1 and TRBJ2-7; the table gives TRBD2 as D, unverified against the DNA. The germline V gene has CDR1 KGHDR and CDR2 SFDVKD. The CDR3 comprises 16 residues, both ends counted. CDR3 sequence: CATRGSSEGSEGAGGL.

The V call is TRBV19, the J call TRBJ2-3; 10 bases agree with TRBD1. V lost 5 bases and J lost 3; bases outside the gene matches: 11. The germline CDR1 and CDR2 sequences are LNHDA and SQIVND (reference sequence). The CDR3 contains 17 residues. The CDR3, as DNA: TGTGCCAGTAGTGTCGGGACAGGGGTCTTCCGAACAGATACGCAGTATTTT. Translated: CASSVGTGVFRTDTQYF.

This clone was observed once. The chain employs TRBV5-1 and TRBJ2-1; a weak D match, TRBD2 (6 bases). The CDR3 has 15 amino acids. Trimming cost V 0 bases and J 4 bases, with 11 bases left between them. CDR1 is SGHRS, CDR2 YFSETQ, per germline. The CDR3 loop is CASSLGEEPYNEQFF. The CDR3 DNA follows: TGCGCCAGCAGCTTGGGGGAGGAGCCGTACAATGAGCAGTTCTTC.

This sequence joins TRBV19 and TRBJ2-3; D not certain. Trimming shortened V by 2 bases and J by 2 bases, and 2 bases separated the two germline ends. The CDR3 runs 12 residues. CDR1 and CDR2 from the germline V gene are LNHDA and SQIVND (reference sequence). This CDR3 is CASSIHTDTQYF. The DNA of the CDR3 is TGTGCCAGTAGTATACACACAGATACGCAGTATTTT.

The V and J genes are TRBV27 and TRBJ1-3; D not certain. The CDR3 spans 14 residues. The germline gives CDR1 MNHEY, CDR2 SMNVEV (reference sequence). V lost 6 bases to trimming and J lost 3 bases, with 12 bases between them. CDR3 coding DNA: TGTGCCAGCAGCCCGAGAAGGTTTGGAAACACCATATATTTT. It yields the protein CASSPRRFGNTIYF.

V is TRBV9 and J is TRBJ1-3; 9 bases agree with TRBD1. The CDR3 runs 19 residues. J lost 3 bases, V lost 0 bases, and 13 bases had no gene match. Germline loops: CDR1 SGDLS, CDR2 YYNGEE. CDR3 sequence: CASSVDTGGLMGSGNTIYF. The CDR3 DNA follows: TGTGCCAGCAGCGTAGATACAGGGGGCTTGATGGGCAGTGGAAACACCATATATTTT. The whole variable domain, remainder taken from reference TRBV9 and TRBJ1-3, is DSGVTQTPKHLITATGQRVTLRCSPRSGDLSVYWYQQSLDQGLQFLIQYYNGEERAKGNILERFSAQQFPDLHSELNLSSLELGDSALYFCASSVDTGGLMGSGNTIYFGEGSWLTVV.

The rearrangement links TRBV12-3 or TRBV12-4 to TRBJ2-5; the D is unclear. V was shortened by 6 bases and J by 5 bases, with 13 bases between the two germline ends. CDR3 size: 13 residues. The CDR3 is CASSSHTGETQYF. In DNA form, the CDR3 reads TGTGCCAGCAGCTCGCACACCGGGGAGACCCAGTACTTC.

The rearrangement links TRBV6-5 to TRBJ2-7; the D gene is possibly TRBD2 (6 bases). The ends were cut back, 6 bases at V and 5 bases at J, with 17 bases in the middle. Germline CDR1 reads MNHEY; CDR2 reads SVGAGI. The CDR3 sequence is 14 residues long. The CDR3 DNA reads as TGTGCCAGCAGCTCCGGAGGGATCCCCGACGAGCAGTACTTC. This sequence encodes CASSSGGIPDEQYF.

J is TRBJ1-5 and V is TRBV7-2; no reliable D call. Per the germline V gene, CDR1 is SGHTA and CDR2 is FQGNSA. The CDR3 consists of 14 residues. Between the trimmed V and J ends, which lost 5 bases and 3 bases, there was a span of 11 bases. CDR3 coding DNA: TGTGCCAGCAGCCCCGACGGTGACAATCAGCCCCAGCATTTT. Protein sequence: CASSPDGDNQPQHF.

This sequence joins TRBV9 and TRBJ2-3, with a weak D call TRBD2 (5 bases). The germline gives CDR1 SGDLS, CDR2 YYNGEE. V was pared by 1 base and J by 2 bases, with 11 bases between. The CDR3 has 15 amino acids. CDR3 bases: TGTGCCAGCAGCGTAATAGACTACCACACAGATACGCAGTATTTT. Translated, it gives CASSVIDYHTDTQYF.

The chain has TRBV24-1 and TRBJ1-5, with D unresolved. The CDR3 loop spans 13 amino acids. Between the trimmed V and J ends, which lost 2 bases and 4 bases, there was a span of 5 bases. CDR1 and CDR2 (germline): KGHDR, SFDVKD. The CDR3 loop is CATSDSGNQPQHF. In DNA form, the CDR3 reads TGTGCCACCAGTGATTCTGGGAATCAGCCCCAGCATTTT.

V is TRBV30 and J is TRBJ1-5; D is unclear. The CDR3 loop spans 13 amino acids. Trimming took off 1 base at V and 5 bases at J, with 9 bases between the two ends. Per the germline V gene, CDR1 is GTSNPN and CDR2 is SVGIG (reference sequence). CDR3: CAWSAQGYQPQHF. The CDR3 nucleotides are TGTGCCTGGAGTGCCCAAGGTTATCAGCCCCAGCATTTT.

The chain has TRBV7-2 and TRBJ1-2; perhaps TRBD1 as D (6 bases). Germline CDR1 reads SGHTA; CDR2 reads FQGNSA. There are 12 residues in the CDR3. V was pared by 3 bases and J by 7 bases, with 9 bases between. Here the CDR3 reads CASSFYRAGYTF. The CDR3 DNA reads TGTGCCAGCAGCTTCTACAGGGCTGGCTACACCTTC.

The chain is built from TRBV5-1 and TRBJ2-7; D gene ambiguous. The CDR3 sequence is 12 residues long. V was cut by 3 bases and J by 7 bases, with 11 bases left in between. Germline assignment: CDR1 SGHRS and CDR2 YFSETQ. The CDR3 protein is CASSSNVLEQYF. In DNA form, the CDR3 reads TGCGCCAGCAGCTCCAACGTATTAGAGCAGTACTTC. Full variable domain (outside the CDR3, taken from reference TRBV5-1 and TRBJ2-7): KAGVTQTPRYLIKTRGQQVTLSCSPISGHRSVSWYQQTPGQGLQFLFEYFSETQRNKGNFPGRFSGRQFSNSRSEMNVSTLELGDSALYLCASSSNVLEQYFGPGTRLTVT.